This T cell receptor (beta chain) was sequenced during a study of blood T cell repertoires in COVID-19. Study in general: The study drew acute and convalescent COVID-19 samples from the United States, Italy and Spain. T cells, B-cell-depleted T cells, or PBMCs provided the cDNA or gDNA that served as material.

V lost 7 bases to trimming and J lost 1 base, with 10 bases between them. Looked up from germline, CDR1 is SNHLY and CDR2 is FYNNEI. The CDR3 is 13 amino acids. Original processing notes: Reference gene primer amplification in the assay estimated nucleated cell counts. Libraries were prepared by immunoSEQ multiplex PCR; TCRdb keeps only in-frame clonotypes and omits some of them. That table gives V, J and clone size, and the DNA gave D and trimming. The sample has 80,000 to 85,000 clones; around 90% are singletons. What was sequenced was peripheral blood. The TCR comes from a woman aged 80 or over with acute or convalescent COVID-19. The J gene is TRBJ1-2, the V gene TRBV2; D is perhaps TRBD1 (5 bases). The CDR3 reads CASIDGGNYGYTF. DNA of the CDR3: TGTGCCAGCATCGACGGGGGTAACTATGGCTACACCTTC.